This TCR beta chain emerged from a study of cytomegalovirus exposure and HLA in healthy donors. General observations from the study: Rarity marked most TCR sequences, yet some public TCRs occurred in many donors. Later analysis identified several of the most significant clusters that appeared linked to common viral pathogens. A previous analysis found most TCR beta V segments productive roughly 90% or roughly 30% of the time. Other equally common chains were less clonally expanded than HLA-associated TCR beta chains, a later analysis showed.

The PCR had 60 Vbeta and 13 Jbeta primers. Sequencing was performed with immunoSEQ multiplex PCR; in TCRdb, only in-frame clones are kept and a portion is missing. This sample yields some 110,000 clones, of which 74% are seen a single time; approximately 3.9% belongs to the top ten. Of note for this clone: Its target is unknown.

This clonotype was sampled from a woman in her 50s in good health and CMV-seropositive. The sequenced material came from PBMCs.

In DNA form, the CDR3 reads TGTGCCAGTAGTTCCCCCAAAGCGCTCAATCAGCCCCAGCATTTT. Translation gives CASSSPKALNQPQHF. The V gene is TRBV19, the J gene TRBJ1-5, with D uncertain. In germline, CDR1 is LNHDA, CDR2 SQIVND (reference sequence). The length of the CDR3 is 15 residues. The V end was cut by 5 bases, the J end by 3 bases, with 14 bases between.